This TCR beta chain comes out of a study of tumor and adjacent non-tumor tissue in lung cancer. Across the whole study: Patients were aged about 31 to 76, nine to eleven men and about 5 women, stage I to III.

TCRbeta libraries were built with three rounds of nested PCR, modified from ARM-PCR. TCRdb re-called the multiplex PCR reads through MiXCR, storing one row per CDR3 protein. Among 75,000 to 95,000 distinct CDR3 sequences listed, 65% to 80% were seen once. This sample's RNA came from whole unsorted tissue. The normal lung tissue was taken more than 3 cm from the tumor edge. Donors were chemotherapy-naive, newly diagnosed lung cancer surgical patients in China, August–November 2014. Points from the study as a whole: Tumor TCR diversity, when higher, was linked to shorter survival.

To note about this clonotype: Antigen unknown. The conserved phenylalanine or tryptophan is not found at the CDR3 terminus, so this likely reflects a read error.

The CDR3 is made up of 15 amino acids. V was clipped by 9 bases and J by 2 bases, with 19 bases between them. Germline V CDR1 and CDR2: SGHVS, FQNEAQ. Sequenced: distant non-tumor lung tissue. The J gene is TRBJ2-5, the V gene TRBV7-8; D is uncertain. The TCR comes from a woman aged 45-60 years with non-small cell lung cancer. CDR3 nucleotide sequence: TGTGCCAGTAGATTTAGGGCGCAAACGCAAGAGACCCAGTACCTC. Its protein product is CASRFRAQTQETQYL.